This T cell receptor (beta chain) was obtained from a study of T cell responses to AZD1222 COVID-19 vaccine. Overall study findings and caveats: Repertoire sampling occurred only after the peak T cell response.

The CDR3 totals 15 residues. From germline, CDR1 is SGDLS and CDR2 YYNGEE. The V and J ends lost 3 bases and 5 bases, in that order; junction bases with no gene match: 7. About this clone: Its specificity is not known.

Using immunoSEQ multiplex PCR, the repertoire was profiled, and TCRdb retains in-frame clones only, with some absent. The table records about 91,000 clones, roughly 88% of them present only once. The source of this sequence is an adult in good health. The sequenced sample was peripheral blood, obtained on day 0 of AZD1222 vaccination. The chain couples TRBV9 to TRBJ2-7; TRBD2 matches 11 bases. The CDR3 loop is CASSASGGQIDEQYF. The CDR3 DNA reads TGTGCCAGCAGCGCTAGCGGGGGGCAGATCGACGAGCAGTACTTC.